This T cell receptor (beta chain) derives from a study of blood T cells in healthy people across ages (dated by TCRdb to between 2015 and 2016). Study-level background: In model experiments, template switching captured roughly one uniquely barcoded TCR beta cDNA molecule for every two T cells. The study measured age-related changes in TCR beta repertoire diversity using deep sequencing normalized with unique cDNA molecular identifiers. The donors were split into four age groups: young (average 16 years), middle-aged (about 40), aged (approximately 59) and long-lived (approximately 80). To avoid experimental bias, donors of different ages were randomly spread across the sequencing lanes. The study analyzed two additional independent replicas of 1 million unique cDNA reads from the same blood draw for two donors, one aged 18 to 30 and one aged 80 or older.

From cysteine to phenylalanine, the CDR3 is 15 amino acids long. Of the read, only the CDR3 DNA is kept; its 45 bases are in frame from base 1. CDR1 and CDR2, looked up from the germline V gene (reference sequence), are LGHDT and YNNKEL. Points the paper makes about the study in general: Because the CMV infection status of the donors was unknown, age-related changes in expanded clonotypes may potentially have been confounded. There was a strong correlation between observed TCR beta diversity and the percentage of naive T cells measured by flow cytometry. Because profiling used bulk unsorted PBMCs, naive and antigen-experienced compartments could not be compared conclusively. Total diversity estimates from one million sequenced T cells were considered lower bounds and underestimates. Compared with the aged group, the long-lived group had more naive CD4+ T cells, fewer expanded clones and increased TCR diversity, a pattern suggesting age selection. Observed TCR beta diversity per million T cells fell roughly linearly with age, and a significant reduction was already apparent by age about 43.

Donors were approximately 42 systemically healthy Caucasian individuals from Russia aged about 6 to 100 years. Each donor gave 8.5 to 10 milliliters of peripheral blood, collected into EDTA-treated Vacutainer tubes. Ficoll-Paque density-gradient centrifugation was used to isolate PBMCs, with at least 7 million obtained per sample. Trizol reagent was used to extract total RNA from PBMCs, with at least 5 micrograms per sample. For every donor, an aliquot of PBMCs went through flow cytometry to measure the percentages of naive CD45RAhigh/CD27high T cells. The method was 5' RACE. The instrument was an Illumina HiSeq 2500. A second 7 to 11 cycle PCR used a sample-barcoded 5' primer and a J-beta primer mix. A unique molecular identifier was introduced onto each TCR beta cDNA molecule by a template-switch 5' adaptor carrying 12 random nucleotides. Each sample yielded at least 2.5 million CDR3-containing paired-end reads. First-strand cDNA synthesis was performed from all RNA using the Mint cDNA synthesis kit, with priming by a TRBC-specific oligonucleotide. All cDNA was treated with uracil-DNA glycosylase and then went through a first 18-cycle PCR with the universal primers M1SS and BC2_uni_R. Regarding the original processing steps: For normalization, 1 million high-quality reads, each with a distinct molecular identifier, were randomly selected from each sample. Reads with shared molecular identifiers were discarded instead of being binned into consensus sequences. MiTCR, run with a Q25 quality threshold and the strictest error-elimination algorithm, handled CDR3 identification, clonotype clustering and error correction. Lower-bound total TCR beta diversity was estimated with a nonparametric unseen species model using Euler transformation. TCRdb redid the processing of the public reads, applying fastp at Q25 and MiXCR, and retained in-frame beta chains. Every entry covers one CDR3 protein and lists the most common genes and DNA from its rows. The V and J calls follow TCRdb's processing rather than the paper's. This sample is represented by some 1.1 million distinct CDR3 sequences; roughly two fifths of them were singletons. Around 13% of the sample lies in the top ten.

To note about this clonotype: Which antigen it targets is not known. At one boundary the junction diverges from the germline segment, which might be a read error.

Recombination connected TRBV3-1 to TRBJ2-3; the D gene is possibly TRBD1 or TRBD2, each agreeing over 6 bases. The sample was blood. The source of this sequence is a man aged 18 to 29 in good health. The CDR3 sequence is CASSQPEEGGDAQYF. The DNA reads as follows: TGTGCCAGCAGCCAACCAGAGGAGGGGGGAGATGCGCAGTATTTT.